This TCR beta chain was sequenced in a study of T cells after yellow fever vaccination. Points from the study as a whole: Just a small share of clonotypes turned up in the CD4 compartment as well as the CD8 compartment.

Comments on this clonotype: The target antigen is unknown.

MiXCR was run by TCRdb on the 5' RACE reads, yielding one entry per CDR3 protein. The data contain hundreds of thousands of distinct CDR3 sequences, about 17% of them singletons. V dropped 5 bases and J dropped 4 bases, with 11 bases sitting between them. The V gene's germline CDR1 is SGHAT and CDR2 FQNNGV. This CDR3 has 13 amino acids. This clonotype was sampled from a man in his late teens or twenties who received the YFV17D yellow fever vaccine. Material: PBMCs, obtained before the yellow fever booster vaccination. The rearrangement joins TRBV11-2 to TRBJ2-5; tentatively, D is TRBD1 (6 bases). This CDR3 is CASSGLGAETQYF. CDR3 nucleotides: TGTGCCAGCAGCGGCCTGGGGGCAGAGACCCAGTACTTC.